This T cell receptor (beta chain) is from a study of cytomegalovirus exposure and HLA in healthy donors. Primers included in the PCR were 60 Vbeta and 13 Jbeta primers. Generated by immunoSEQ multiplex PCR, the TCRdb table keeps only in-frame clones and is missing some. This sample's clone table lists about 77,000 clones. CDR3 length: 16 residues. The ends were cut back, 5 bases at V and 4 bases at J, with 18 bases in the middle. The V gene's germline CDR1 is SGHTA and CDR2 FQGTGA. The chain joins TRBV7-3 to TRBJ2-1, with TRBD2 as a possible D gene (7 bases). The clonotype originates from a man aged 50 to 59 in good health and CMV-seropositive. Material: PBMCs. The CDR3 DNA is TGTGCCAGCAGCGCCCGCGGGGGCGTGGAGTACAATGAGCAGTTCTTC. Encoded protein: CASSARGGVEYNEQFF.